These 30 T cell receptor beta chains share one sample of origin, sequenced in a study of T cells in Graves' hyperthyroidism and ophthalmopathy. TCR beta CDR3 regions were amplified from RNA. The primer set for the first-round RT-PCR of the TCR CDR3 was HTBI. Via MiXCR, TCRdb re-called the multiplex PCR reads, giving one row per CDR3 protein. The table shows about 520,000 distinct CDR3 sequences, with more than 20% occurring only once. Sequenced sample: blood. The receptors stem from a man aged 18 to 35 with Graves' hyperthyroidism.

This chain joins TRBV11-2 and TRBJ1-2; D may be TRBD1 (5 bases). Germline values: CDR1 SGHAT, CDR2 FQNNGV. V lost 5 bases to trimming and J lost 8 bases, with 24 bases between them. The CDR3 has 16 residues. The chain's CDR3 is CASSIRATGGVKGYTF. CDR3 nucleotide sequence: TGTGCCAGCAGCATCCGCGCCACTGGGGGTGTAAAAGGCTACACCTTC.

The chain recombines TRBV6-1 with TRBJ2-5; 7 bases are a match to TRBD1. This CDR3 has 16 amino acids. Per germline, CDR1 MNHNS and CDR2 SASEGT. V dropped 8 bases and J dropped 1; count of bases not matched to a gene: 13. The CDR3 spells CASLPQRRQGQETQYF. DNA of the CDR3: TGTGCCAGCTTACCCCAACGGAGACAGGGCCAAGAGACCCAGTACTTC.

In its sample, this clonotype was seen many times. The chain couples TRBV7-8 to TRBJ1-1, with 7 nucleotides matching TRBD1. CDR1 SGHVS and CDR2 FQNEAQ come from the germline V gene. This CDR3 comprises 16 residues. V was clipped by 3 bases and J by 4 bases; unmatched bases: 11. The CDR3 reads CASSFIRGRGATEAFF. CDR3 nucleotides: TGTGCCAGCAGCTTTATCAGGGGGAGGGGGGCCACTGAAGCTTTCTTT.

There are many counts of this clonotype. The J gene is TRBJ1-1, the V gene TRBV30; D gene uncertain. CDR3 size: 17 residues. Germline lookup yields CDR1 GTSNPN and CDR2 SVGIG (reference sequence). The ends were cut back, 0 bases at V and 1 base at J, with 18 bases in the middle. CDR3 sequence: CAWSVPWVGSQNTEAFF. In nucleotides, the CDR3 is TGTGCCTGGAGTGTACCTTGGGTCGGGAGCCAGAACACTGAAGCTTTCTTT.

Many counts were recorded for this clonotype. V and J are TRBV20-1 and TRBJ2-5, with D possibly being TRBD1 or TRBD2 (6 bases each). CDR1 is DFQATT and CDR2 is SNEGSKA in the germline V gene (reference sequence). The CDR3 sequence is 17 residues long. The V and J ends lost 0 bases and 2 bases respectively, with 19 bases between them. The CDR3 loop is CSARDPQGRRGQETQYF. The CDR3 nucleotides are TGCAGTGCTAGAGATCCCCAGGGGAGGCGTGGGCAAGAGACCCAGTACTTC.

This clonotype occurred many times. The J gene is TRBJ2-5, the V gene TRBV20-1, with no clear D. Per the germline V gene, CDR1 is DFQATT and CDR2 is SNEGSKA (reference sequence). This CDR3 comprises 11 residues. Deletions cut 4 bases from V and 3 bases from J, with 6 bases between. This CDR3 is CSATAEETQYF. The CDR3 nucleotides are TGCAGTGCTACGGCGGAAGAGACCCAGTACTTC.

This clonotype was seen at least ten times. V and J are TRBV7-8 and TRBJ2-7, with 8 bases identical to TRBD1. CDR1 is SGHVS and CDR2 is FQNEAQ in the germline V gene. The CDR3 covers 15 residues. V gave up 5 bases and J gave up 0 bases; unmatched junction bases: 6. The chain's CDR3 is CASSAGQGVSYEQYF. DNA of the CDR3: TGTGCCAGCAGCGCCGGACAGGGCGTCTCCTACGAGCAGTACTTC.

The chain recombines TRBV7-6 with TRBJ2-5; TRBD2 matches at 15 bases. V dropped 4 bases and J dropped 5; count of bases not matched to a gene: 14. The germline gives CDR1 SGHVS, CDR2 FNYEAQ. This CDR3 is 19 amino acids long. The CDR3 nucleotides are TGTGCCAGCAGCTACTTCGGACTAGCGGGGGGGGGAGTTCTGGAGACCCAGTACTTC. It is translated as CASSYFGLAGGGVLETQYF.

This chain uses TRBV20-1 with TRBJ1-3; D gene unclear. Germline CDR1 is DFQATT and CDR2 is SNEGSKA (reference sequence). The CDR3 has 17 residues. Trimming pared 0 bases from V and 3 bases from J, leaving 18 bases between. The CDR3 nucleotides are TGCAGTGCTAGAGATCGTTATACGGGGAGCGATGGAAACACCATATATTTT. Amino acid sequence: CSARDRYTGSDGNTIYF.

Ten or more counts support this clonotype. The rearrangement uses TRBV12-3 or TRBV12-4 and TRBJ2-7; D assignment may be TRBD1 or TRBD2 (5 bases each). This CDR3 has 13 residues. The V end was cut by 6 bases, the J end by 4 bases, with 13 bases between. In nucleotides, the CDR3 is TGTGCCAGCAGCGTGGGACGCCTGTACGAGCAGTACTTC. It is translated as CASSVGRLYEQYF.

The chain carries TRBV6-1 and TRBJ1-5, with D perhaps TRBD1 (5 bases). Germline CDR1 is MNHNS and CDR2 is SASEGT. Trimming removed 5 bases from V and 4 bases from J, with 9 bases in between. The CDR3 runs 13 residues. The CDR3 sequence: CASSRDWNQPQHF. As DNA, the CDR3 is TGTGCCAGCAGTAGGGACTGGAATCAGCCCCAGCATTTT.

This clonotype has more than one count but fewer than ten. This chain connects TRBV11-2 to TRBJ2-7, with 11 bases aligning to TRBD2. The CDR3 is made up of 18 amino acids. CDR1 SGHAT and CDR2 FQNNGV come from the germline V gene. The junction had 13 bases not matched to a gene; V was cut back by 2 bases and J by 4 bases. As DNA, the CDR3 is TGTGCCAGCAGCTTATTGCGACTAGCGGGATCTTTCCGGTACGAGCAGTACTTC. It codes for CASSLLRLAGSFRYEQYF.

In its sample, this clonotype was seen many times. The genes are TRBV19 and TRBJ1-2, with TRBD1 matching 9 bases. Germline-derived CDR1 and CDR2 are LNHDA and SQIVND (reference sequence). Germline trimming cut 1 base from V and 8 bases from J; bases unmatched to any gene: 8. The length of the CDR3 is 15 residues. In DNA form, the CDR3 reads TGTGCCAGTAGTATAGGCTGGGACAGGGCTACGGGCTACACCTTC. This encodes CASSIGWDRATGYTF.

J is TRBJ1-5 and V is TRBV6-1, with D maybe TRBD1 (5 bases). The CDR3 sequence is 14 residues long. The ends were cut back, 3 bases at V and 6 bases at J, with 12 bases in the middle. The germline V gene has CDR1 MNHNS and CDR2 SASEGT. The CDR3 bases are TGTGCCAGCAGTGAGGAGGAGGGGTTTCAGCCCCAGCATTTT. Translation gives CASSEEEGFQPQHF.

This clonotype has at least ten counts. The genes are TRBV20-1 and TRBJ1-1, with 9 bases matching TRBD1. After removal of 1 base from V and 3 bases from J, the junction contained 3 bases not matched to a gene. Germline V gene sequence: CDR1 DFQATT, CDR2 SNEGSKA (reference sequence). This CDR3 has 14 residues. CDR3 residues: CSARGTGADTEAFF. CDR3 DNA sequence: TGCAGTGCTAGAGGGACAGGGGCGGACACTGAAGCTTTCTTT.

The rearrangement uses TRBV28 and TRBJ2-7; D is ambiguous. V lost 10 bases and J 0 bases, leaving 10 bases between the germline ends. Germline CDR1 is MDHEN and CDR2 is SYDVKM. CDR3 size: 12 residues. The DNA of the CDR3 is TGTGCCACCCATCGGAGCTCCTACGAGCAGTACTTC. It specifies CATHRSSYEQYF.

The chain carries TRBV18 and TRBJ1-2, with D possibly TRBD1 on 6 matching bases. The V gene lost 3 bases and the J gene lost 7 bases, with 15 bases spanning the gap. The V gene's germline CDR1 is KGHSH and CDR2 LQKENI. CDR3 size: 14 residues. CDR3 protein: CASSPARGGRGYTF. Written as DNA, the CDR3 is TGTGCCAGCTCACCGGCCAGGGGCGGACGTGGCTACACCTTC. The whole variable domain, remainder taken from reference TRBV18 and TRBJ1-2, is NAGVMQNPRHLVRRRGQEARLRCSPMKGHSHVYWYRQLPEEGLKFMVYLQKENIIDESGMPKERFSAEFPKEGPSILRIQQVVRGDSAAYFCASSPARGGRGYTFGSGTRLTVV.

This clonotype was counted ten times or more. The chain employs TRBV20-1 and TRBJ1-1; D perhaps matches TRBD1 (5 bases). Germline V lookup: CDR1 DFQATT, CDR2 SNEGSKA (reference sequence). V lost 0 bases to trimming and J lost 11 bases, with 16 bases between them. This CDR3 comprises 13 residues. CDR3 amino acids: CSARERGTLSAFF. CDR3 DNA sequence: TGCAGTGCTAGAGAACGAGGGACCCTGAGTGCTTTCTTT.

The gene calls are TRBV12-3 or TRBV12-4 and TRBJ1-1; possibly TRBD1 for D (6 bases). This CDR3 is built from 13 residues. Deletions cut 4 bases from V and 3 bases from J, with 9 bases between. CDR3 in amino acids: CASSSGGYTEAFF. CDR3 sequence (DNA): TGTGCCAGCAGTTCCGGGGGCTACACTGAAGCTTTCTTT.

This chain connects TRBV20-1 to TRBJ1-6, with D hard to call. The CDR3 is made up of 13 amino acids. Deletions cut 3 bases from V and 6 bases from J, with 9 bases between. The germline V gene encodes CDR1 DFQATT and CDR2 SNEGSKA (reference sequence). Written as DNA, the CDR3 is TGCAGTGCTAGTCGTGGGAGTAATTCACCCCTCCACTTT. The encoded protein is CSASRGSNSPLHF.

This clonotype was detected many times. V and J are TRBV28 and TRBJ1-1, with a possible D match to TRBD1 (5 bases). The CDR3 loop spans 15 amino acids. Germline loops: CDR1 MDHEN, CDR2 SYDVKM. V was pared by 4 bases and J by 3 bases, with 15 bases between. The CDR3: CASSSPRQGYTEAFF. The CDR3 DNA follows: TGTGCCAGCAGTTCCCCGCGGCAGGGCTACACTGAAGCTTTCTTT.

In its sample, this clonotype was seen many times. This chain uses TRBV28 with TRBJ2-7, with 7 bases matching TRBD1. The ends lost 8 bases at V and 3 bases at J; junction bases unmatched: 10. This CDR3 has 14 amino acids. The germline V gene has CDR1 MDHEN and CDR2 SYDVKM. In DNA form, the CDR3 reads TGTGCCAGCGTCGGTACCGGGACAGTCTACGAGCAGTACTTC. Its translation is CASVGTGTVYEQYF.

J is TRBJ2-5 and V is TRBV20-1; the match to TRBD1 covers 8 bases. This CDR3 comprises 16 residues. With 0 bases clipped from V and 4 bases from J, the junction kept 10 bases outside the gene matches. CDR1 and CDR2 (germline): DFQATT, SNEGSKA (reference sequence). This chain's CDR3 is CSAREGVTGVLETQYF. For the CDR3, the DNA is TGCAGTGCTAGAGAGGGGGTGACAGGGGTTCTAGAGACCCAGTACTTC.

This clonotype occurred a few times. The CDR3 DNA follows: TGCGCCAGCAGCTTGTCCCCAGAGAGGGACAGGGTCCAAGAGACCCAGTACTTC. Its translation: CASSLSPERDRVQETQYF. The chain combines TRBV5-1 with TRBJ2-5; 9 bases agree with TRBD1. Germline V gene data show CDR1 as SGHRS and CDR2 as YFSETQ. This CDR3 region has 18 residues. Trimming took 1 base from V and 1 from J; bases not matched to a gene: 11.

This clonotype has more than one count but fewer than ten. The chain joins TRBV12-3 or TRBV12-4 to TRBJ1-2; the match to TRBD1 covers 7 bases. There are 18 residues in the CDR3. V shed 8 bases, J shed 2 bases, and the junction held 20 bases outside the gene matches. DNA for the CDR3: TGTGCCAGCTTCCTCGGGGAAGGGGGCATACTGCGAAACTATGGCTACACCTTC. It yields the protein CASFLGEGGILRNYGYTF.

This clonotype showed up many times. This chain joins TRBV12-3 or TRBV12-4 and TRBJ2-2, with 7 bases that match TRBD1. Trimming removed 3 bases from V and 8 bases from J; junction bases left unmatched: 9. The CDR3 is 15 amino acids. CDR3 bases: TGTGCCAGCAGTTTCCGGACAGGCTTTATGGGGGAGCTGTTTTTT. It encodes CASSFRTGFMGELFF.

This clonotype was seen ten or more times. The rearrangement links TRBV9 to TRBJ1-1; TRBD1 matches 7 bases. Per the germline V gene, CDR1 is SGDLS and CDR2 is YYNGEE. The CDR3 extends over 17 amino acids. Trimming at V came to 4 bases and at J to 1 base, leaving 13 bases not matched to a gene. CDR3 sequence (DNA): TGTGCCAGCAGCCCATGGACAGGCTCGGGGGGGAACACTGAAGCTTTCTTT. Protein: CASSPWTGSGGNTEAFF.

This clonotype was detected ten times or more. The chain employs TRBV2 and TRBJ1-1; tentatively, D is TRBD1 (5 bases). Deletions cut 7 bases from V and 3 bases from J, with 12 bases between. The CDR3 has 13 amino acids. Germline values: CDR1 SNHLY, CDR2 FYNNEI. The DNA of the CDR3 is TGTGCCAGCAACGAGGGAGGGGACACTGAAGCTTTCTTT. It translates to CASNEGGDTEAFF.

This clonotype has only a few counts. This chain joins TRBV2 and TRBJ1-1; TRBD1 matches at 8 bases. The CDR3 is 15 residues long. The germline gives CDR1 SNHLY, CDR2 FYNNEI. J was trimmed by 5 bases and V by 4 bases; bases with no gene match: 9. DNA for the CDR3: TGTGCCAGCAGTGGGGACAGGAGGGAAGTGACTGAAGCTTTCTTT. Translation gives CASSGDRREVTEAFF.

The chain's CDR3 is CASSISRANEQYF. CDR3 nucleotide sequence: TGTGCCAGTAGTATTTCCAGGGCCAACGAGCAGTACTTC. This rearrangement joins TRBV19 to TRBJ2-7, with D maybe TRBD1 (5 bases). The V and J ends lost 3 bases and 5 bases respectively, with 11 bases between them. Germline CDR1 and CDR2: LNHDA and SQIVND (reference sequence). This CDR3 spans 13 amino acids. Supplemented by reference TRBV19 and TRBJ2-7, the full variable domain reads DGGITQSPKYLFRKEGQNVTLSCEQNLNHDAMYWYRQDPGQGLRLIYYSQIVNDFQKGDIAEGYSVSREKKESFPLTVTSAQKNPTAFYLCASSISRANEQYFGPGTRLTVT.